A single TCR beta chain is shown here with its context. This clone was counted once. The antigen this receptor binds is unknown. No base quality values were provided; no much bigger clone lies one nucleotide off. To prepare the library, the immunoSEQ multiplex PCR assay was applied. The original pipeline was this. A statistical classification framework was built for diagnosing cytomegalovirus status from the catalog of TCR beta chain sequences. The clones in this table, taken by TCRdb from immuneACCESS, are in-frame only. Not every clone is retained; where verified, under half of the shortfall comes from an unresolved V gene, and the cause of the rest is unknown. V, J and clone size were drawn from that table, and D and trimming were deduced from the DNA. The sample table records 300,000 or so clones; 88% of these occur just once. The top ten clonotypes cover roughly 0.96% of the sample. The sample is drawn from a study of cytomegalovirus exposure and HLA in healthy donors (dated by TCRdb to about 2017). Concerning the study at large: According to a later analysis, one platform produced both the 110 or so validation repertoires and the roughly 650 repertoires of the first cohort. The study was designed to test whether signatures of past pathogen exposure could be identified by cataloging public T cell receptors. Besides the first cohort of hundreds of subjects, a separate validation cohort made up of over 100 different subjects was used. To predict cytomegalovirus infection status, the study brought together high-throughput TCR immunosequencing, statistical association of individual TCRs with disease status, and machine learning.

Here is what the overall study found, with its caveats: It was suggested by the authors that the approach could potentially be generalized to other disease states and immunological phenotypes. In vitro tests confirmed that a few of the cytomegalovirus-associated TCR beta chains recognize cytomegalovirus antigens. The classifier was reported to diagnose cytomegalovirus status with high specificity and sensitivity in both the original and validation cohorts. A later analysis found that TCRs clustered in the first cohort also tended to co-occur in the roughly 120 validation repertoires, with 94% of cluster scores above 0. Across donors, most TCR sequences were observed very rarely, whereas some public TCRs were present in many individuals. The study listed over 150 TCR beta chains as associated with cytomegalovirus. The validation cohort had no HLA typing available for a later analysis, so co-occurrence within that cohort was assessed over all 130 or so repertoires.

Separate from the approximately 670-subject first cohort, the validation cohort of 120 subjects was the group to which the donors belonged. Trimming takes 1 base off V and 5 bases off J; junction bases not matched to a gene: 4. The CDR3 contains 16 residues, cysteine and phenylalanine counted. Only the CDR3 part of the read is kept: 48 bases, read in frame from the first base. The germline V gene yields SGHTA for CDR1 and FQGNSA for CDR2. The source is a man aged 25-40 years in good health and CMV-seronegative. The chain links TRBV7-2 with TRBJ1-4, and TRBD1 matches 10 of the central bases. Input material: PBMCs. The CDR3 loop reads CASSLGDRGWNEKLFF. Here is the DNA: TGTGCCAGCAGCTTAGGGGACAGGGGATGGAATGAAAAACTGTTTTTT.